This T cell receptor beta chain was observed in a study of T-cell memory formation after mild COVID-19. The CDR3 consists of 18 residues. Trimming took off 6 bases at V and 2 bases at J, with 23 bases between the two ends. Looked up from germline, CDR1 is LNHNV and CDR2 is YYDKDF (reference sequence). TCRdb re-analysed the 5' RACE reads in MiXCR, keeping a single row per CDR3 protein. The data hold roughly 580,000 distinct CDR3 sequences, with roughly 18% observed a single time. The table lists this clonotype with many counts. Its specificity is not known. The study's findings and limits: Some responding clones appeared in pre-infection memory, suggesting cross-reactive memory joined. Researchers could not confirm that second-wave clones peaking on day 37 targeted SARS-CoV-2. A balance of CD4 and CD8 characterized clones contracting day 15 to 85, whereas later expanders leaned CD4+.

This receptor was obtained from an adult woman who had mild COVID-19 (a few samples of this study predate the infection). Cell type and time point are not known. The specimen sequenced was PBMCs or a T cell subset sorted from them (not recorded which). V usage is TRBV15 and J usage is TRBJ1-5; a possible D gene is TRBD1 (6 bases). The CDR3 DNA sequence: TGTGCCACCAGGAGGGGGGAGGCGAGGTATGGTGGCAATCAGCCCCAGCATTTT. Its translation: CATRRGEARYGGNQPQHF. The variable domain in full, with the rest retrieved from reference TRBV15 and TRBJ1-5, is DAMVIQNPRYQVTQFGKPVTLSCSQTLNHNVMYWYQQKSSQAPKLLFHYYDKDFNNEADTPDNFQSRRPNTSFCFLDIRSPGLGDTAMYLCATRRGEARYGGNQPQHFGDGTRLSIL.